Each of the 2 T cell receptor beta chains below was sequenced from the same sample in a study of PD-1 blockade in mismatch repair-deficient tumors. Clones were read by immunoSEQ multiplex PCR, and TCRdb kept only the in-frame ones, dropping some. The sample carries some 16,000 clones, over 70% recorded once. Specimen: PBMCs, collected 22 to 25 weeks after starting pembrolizumab. The receptors were sampled from an adult with mismatch repair-deficient cancer.

The chain employs TRBV18 and TRBJ1-2; 9 bases line up with TRBD1. This CDR3 spans 15 amino acids. The junction had 5 bases not matched to a gene; V was cut back by 2 bases and J by 4 bases. CDR1 and CDR2 (germline): KGHSH, LQKENI. The DNA for the CDR3 is TGTGCCAGCTCACCATCGGACAGGGGCGGCTATGGCTACACCTTC. Translated: CASSPSDRGGYGYTF.

The rearrangement links TRBV7-2 to TRBJ2-1; 7 nucleotides agree with TRBD2. With V trimmed by 4 bases and J by 0 bases, 3 bases remained unmatched. The CDR3 is 15 residues long. Germline assignment: CDR1 SGHTA and CDR2 FQGNSA. The CDR3 is CASSSLAGSYNEQFF. CDR3 DNA sequence: TGTGCCAGCAGCTCCTTAGCGGGCTCCTACAATGAGCAGTTCTTC.